The clone carrying this TCR beta chain has only one observation. One junction end does not reproduce the germline sequence, and a read error may be involved. This CDR3 has 15 residues. CDR1 and CDR2 from the germline V gene are SEHNR and FQNEAQ (reference sequence). In the authors' workflow: Estimation of nucleated cell counts relied on the amplification of reference gene primers. Sequencing used immunoSEQ multiplex PCR; TCRdb keeps in-frame clones, though not all of them. V, J and clone size were drawn from that table, and D and trimming were deduced from the DNA. Of roughly 340,000 clones listed, around 87% are singletons. Recruits, aged roughly 18 to 95 years, lived in 24 US areas. Participant-reported clinical history was the basis for cohort assignment. This sample is part of a study of blood T cell repertoires in COVID-19.

The sequence was obtained from a man aged 18 to 35 who had recovered from COVID-19. Sequenced input: PBMCs or T cells enriched from blood (not recorded which). The chain carries TRBV7-9 and TRBJ1-1; perhaps TRBD1 as D (5 bases). CDR3 coding DNA: TGTGCCAGCAGCGCACGGGGGGGAGTGAAGACTGAAGCTTTCTTT. This translates into CASSARGGVKTEAFF.